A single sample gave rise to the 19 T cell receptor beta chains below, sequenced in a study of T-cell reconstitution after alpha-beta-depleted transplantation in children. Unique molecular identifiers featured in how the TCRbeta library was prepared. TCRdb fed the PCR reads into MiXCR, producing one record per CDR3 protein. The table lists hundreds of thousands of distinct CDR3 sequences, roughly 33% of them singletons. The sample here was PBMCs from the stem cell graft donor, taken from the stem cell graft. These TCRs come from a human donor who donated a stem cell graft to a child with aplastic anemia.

CDR3 in amino acids: CASSEGTGASYEQYF. Here the CDR3 DNA reads TGTGCCAGCAGCGAGGGGACAGGGGCCTCCTACGAGCAGTACTTC. The chain combines TRBV7-3 with TRBJ2-7; 10 nucleotides line up with TRBD1. Germline V gene data show CDR1 as SGHTA and CDR2 as FQGTGA. The V gene end was trimmed by 5 bases and the J gene end by 0 bases; junction bases not matched to a gene: 4. The CDR3 has 15 amino acids.

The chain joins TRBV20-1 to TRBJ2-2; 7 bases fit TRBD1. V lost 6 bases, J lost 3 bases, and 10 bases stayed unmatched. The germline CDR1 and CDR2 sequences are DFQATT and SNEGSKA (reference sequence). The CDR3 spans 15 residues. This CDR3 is CSAKLGQVDTGELFF. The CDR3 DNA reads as TGCAGTGCAAAGCTAGGACAGGTAGACACCGGGGAGCTGTTTTTT.

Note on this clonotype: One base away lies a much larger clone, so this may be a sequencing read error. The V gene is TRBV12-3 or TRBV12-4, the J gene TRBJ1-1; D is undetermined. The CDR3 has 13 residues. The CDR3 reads CSSSLVVNTEAFF. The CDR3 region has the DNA TGTTCCAGCAGTCTCGTGGTGAACACTGAAGCTTTCTTT.

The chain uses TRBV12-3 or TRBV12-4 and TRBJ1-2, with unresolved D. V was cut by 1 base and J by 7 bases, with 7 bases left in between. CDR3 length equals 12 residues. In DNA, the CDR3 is TGTGCCAGCAGTTTAGGTGGGCTTGGCTACACCTTC. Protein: CASSLGGLGYTF.

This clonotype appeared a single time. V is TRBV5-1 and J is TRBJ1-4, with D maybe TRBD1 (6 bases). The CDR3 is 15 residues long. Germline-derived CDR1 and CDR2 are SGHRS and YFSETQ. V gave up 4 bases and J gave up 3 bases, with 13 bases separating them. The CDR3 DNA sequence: TGCGCCAGCAGCAGTCGGGGGCTATCTAATGAAAAACTGTTTTTT. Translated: CASSSRGLSNEKLFF.

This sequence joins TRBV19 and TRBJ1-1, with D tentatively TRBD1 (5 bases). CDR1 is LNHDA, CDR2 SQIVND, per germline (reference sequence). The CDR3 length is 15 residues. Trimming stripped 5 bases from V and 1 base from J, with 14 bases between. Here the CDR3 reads CASSFVGQGNTEAFF. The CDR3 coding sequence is TGTGCCAGTAGTTTTGTTGGGCAGGGGAACACTGAAGCTTTCTTT.

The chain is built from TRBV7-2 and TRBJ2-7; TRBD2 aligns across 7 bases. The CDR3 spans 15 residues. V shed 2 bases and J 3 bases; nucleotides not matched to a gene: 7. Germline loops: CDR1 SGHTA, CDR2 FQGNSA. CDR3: CASSLQGGGVYEQYV. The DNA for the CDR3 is TGTGCCAGCAGCTTACAGGGCGGGGGAGTCTACGAGCAGTACGTC.

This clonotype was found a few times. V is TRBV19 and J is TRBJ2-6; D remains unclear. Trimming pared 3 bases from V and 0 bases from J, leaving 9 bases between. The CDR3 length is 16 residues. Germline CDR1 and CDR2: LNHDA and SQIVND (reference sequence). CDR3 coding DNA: TGTGCCAGTAGTATCACTCGGTCCTCTGGGGCCAACGTCCTGACTTTC. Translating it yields CASSITRSSGANVLTF. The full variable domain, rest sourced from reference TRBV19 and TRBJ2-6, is DGGITQSPKYLFRKEGQNVTLSCEQNLNHDAMYWYRQDPGQGLRLIYYSQIVNDFQKGDIAEGYSVSREKKESFPLTVTSAQKNPTAFYLCASSITRSSGANVLTFGAGSRLTVL.

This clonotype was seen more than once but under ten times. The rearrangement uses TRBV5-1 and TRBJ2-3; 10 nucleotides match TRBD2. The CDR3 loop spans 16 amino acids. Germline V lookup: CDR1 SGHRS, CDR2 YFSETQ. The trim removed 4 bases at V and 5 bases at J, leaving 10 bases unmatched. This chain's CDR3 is CASSTLTSGRVDTQYF. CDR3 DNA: TGCGCCAGCAGCACCCTTACGAGCGGGAGGGTAGATACGCAGTATTTT.

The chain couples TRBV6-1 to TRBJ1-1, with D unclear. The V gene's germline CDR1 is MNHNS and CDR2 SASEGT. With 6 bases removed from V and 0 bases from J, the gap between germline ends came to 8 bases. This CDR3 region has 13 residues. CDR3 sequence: CASRLSVNTEAFF. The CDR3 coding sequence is TGTGCCAGCAGATTGTCGGTGAACACTGAAGCTTTCTTT.

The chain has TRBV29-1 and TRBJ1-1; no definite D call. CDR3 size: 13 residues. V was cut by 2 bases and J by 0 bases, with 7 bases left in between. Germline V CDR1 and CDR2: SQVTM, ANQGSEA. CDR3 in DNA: TGCAGCGTTGAAACAAATATGAACACTGAAGCTTTCTTT. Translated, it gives CSVETNMNTEAFF. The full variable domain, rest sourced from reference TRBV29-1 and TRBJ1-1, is SAVISQKPSRDICQRGTSLTIQCQVDSQVTMMFWYRQQPGQSLTLIATANQGSEATYESGFVIDKFPISRPNLTFSTLTVSNMSPEDSSIYLCSVETNMNTEAFFGQGTRLTVV.

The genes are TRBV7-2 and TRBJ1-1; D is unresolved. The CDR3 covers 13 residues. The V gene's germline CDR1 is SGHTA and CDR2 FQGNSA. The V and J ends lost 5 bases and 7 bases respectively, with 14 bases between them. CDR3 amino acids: CASSAPNSLEAFF. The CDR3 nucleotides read TGTGCCAGCAGCGCCCCAAACAGCCTTGAAGCTTTCTTT.

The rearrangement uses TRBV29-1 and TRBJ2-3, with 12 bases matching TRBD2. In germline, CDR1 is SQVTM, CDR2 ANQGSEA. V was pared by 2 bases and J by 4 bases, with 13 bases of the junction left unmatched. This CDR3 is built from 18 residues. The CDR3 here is CSVERPTSGRPLSDTQYF. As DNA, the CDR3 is TGCAGCGTTGAACGTCCTACTAGCGGGAGGCCGTTGTCAGATACGCAGTATTTT.

CDR3 region: CASSQGHASQETQYF. CDR3 coding DNA: TGTGCCAGCAGCCAAGGGCACGCAAGTCAAGAGACCCAGTACTTC. The chain has TRBV3-1 and TRBJ2-5, with D uncertain. Per germline, CDR1 LGHDT and CDR2 YNNKEL (reference sequence). The length of the CDR3 is 15 residues. V lost 1 base and J lost 2, with 11 bases in between.

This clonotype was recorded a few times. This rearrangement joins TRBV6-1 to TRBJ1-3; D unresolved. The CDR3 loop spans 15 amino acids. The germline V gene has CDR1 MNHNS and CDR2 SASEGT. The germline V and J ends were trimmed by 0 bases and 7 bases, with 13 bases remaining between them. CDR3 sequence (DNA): TGTGCCAGCAGTGAAGCGCTTGGGATTAGGAACACCATATATTTT. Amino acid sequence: CASSEALGIRNTIYF.

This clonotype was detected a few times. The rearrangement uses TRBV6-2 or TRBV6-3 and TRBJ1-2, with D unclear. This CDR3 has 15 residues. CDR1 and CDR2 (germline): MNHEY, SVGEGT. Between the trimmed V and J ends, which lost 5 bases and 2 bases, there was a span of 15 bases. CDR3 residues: CASSDGRTLNYGYTF. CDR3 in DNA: TGTGCCAGCAGTGACGGACGGACTCTAAACTATGGCTACACCTTC.

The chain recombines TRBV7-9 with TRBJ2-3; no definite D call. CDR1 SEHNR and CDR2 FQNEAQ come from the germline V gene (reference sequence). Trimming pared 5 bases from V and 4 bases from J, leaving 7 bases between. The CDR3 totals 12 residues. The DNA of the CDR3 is TGTGCCAGCAGCCAGAAGTCAGATACGCAGTATTTT. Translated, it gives CASSQKSDTQYF.

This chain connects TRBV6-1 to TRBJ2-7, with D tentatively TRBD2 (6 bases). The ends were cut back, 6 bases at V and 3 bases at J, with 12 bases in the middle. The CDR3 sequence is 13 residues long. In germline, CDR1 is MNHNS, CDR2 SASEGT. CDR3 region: CASSPYSGYEQYF. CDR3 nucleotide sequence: TGTGCCAGCAGCCCTTATAGCGGCTACGAGCAGTACTTC.

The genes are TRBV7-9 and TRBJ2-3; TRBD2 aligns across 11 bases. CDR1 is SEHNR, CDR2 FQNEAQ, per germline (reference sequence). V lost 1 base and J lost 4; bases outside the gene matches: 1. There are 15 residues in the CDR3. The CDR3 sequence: CASSLVLAGADTQYF. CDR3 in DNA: TGTGCCAGCAGCTTAGTACTAGCGGGAGCAGATACGCAGTATTTT. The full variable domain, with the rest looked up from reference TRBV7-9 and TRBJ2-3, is DTGVSQNPRHKITKRGQNVTFRCDPISEHNRLYWYRQTLGQGPEFLTYFQNEAQLEKSRLLSDRFSAERPKGSFSTLEIQRTEQGDSAMYLCASSLVLAGADTQYFGPGTRLTVL.